This entry lists 15 T cell receptor beta chains sequenced from one sample in a study of PD-1 blockade in classical Hodgkin lymphoma. The repertoire was sequenced with immunoSEQ multiplex PCR; TCRdb's copy has only in-frame clones and lacks some. This table has several thousand clones, 84% appearing once. Every patient experienced relapse after autologous stem cell transplantation, and brentuximab vedotin exposure varied. This sample comprised peripheral blood mononuclear cells (PBMCs), obtained at baseline. Receptors originate from a human donor with classical Hodgkin lymphoma.

The chain combines TRBV6-5 with TRBJ2-7; 9 bases line up with TRBD2. V was pared by 1 base and J by 5 bases, with 6 bases of the junction left unmatched. This CDR3 region has 15 residues. Germline CDR1 and CDR2: MNHEY and SVGAGI. The CDR3 bases are TGTGCCAGCAGTTACTTGGCGGGAGGGCCCAACGAGCAGTACTTC. Its translation is CASSYLAGGPNEQYF.

V gene TRBV19 combines with J gene TRBJ2-1, with 12 bases lining up with TRBD2. CDR3 size: 15 residues. Losses at the gene ends were 5 bases for V and 4 bases for J; bases not matched to a gene: 3. The germline gives CDR1 LNHDA, CDR2 SQIVND (reference sequence). In nucleotides, the CDR3 is TGTGCCAGTAGTCGGACTAGCGGGGTATACAATGAGCAGTTCTTC. Translation gives CASSRTSGVYNEQFF.

The chain joins TRBV25-1 to TRBJ1-1; the D gene is possibly TRBD1 (5 bases). The CDR3 runs 15 residues. V gave up 0 bases and J gave up 3 bases, with 11 bases separating them. CDR1 is MGHDK and CDR2 is SYGVNS in the germline V gene. CDR3 sequence reads: CASSEYRGPYTEAFF. DNA of the CDR3: TGTGCCAGCAGTGAATATAGGGGTCCCTACACTGAAGCTTTCTTT.

The chain combines TRBV10-3 with TRBJ2-1, with TRBD1 matching over 9 bases. The junction had 4 bases not matched to a gene; V was cut back by 6 bases and J by 1 base. Germline V CDR1 and CDR2: ENHRY, SYGVKD. This CDR3 region has 15 residues. The CDR3, as DNA: TGTGCCATCAGGGAACAGGGGGCATCCTACAATGAGCAGTTCTTC. It yields the protein CAIREQGASYNEQFF.

The V gene is TRBV25-1, the J gene TRBJ1-2; possible D gene TRBD1, 6 bases. The germline CDR1 and CDR2 sequences are MGHDK and SYGVNS. This CDR3 spans 12 amino acids. V lost 8 bases to trimming and J lost 4 bases, with 11 bases between them. For the CDR3, the DNA is TGTGCCAGCTCGGGACAATCCTATGGCTACACCTTC. Translating gives CASSGQSYGYTF.

This chain uses TRBV21-1 with TRBJ2-7; the table calls TRBD1, which could not be checked here. TRBV21-1 is noted as a pseudogene. CDR3 length equals 16 residues. The CDR3 sequence: CASSPPHRDSLYEQYF. The CDR3 nucleotides are TGTGCCAGCAGCCCACCTCACCGGGACAGCCTCTACGAGCAGTACTTC.

By its share, this clone is medium-sized. The chain uses TRBV7-9 and TRBJ2-7, with 7 bases matching TRBD2. With V trimmed by 5 bases and J by 0 bases, 7 bases remained unmatched. CDR1 SEHNR and CDR2 FQNEAQ come from the germline V gene (reference sequence). This CDR3 comprises 15 residues. The CDR3 nucleotides are TGTGCCAGCAGCCTCCGGGACTATGGCTCCTACGAGCAGTACTTC. This gives the protein CASSLRDYGSYEQYF. Complete variable domain (other parts from reference TRBV7-9 and TRBJ2-7): DTGVSQNPRHKITKRGQNVTFRCDPISEHNRLYWYRQTLGQGPEFLTYFQNEAQLEKSRLLSDRFSAERPKGSFSTLEIQRTEQGDSAMYLCASSLRDYGSYEQYFGPGTRLTVT.

V and J are TRBV7-9 and TRBJ2-1; D gene uncertain. This CDR3 region has 15 residues. Trimming pared 0 bases from V and 5 bases from J, leaving 11 bases between. Germline CDR1 is SEHNR and CDR2 is FQNEAQ (reference sequence). The CDR3 DNA reads TGTGCCAGCAGCTTAGCGGTCCGACGTGACAATGAGCAGTTCTTC. Amino acids: CASSLAVRRDNEQFF. Looking up the rest from reference TRBV7-9 and TRBJ2-1 gives the full variable domain: DTGVSQNPRHKITKRGQNVTFRCDPISEHNRLYWYRQTLGQGPEFLTYFQNEAQLEKSRLLSDRFSAERPKGSFSTLEIQRTEQGDSAMYLCASSLAVRRDNEQFFGPGTRLTVL.

The chain joins TRBV19 to TRBJ2-7; 9 nucleotides align to TRBD1. The germline V gene encodes CDR1 LNHDA and CDR2 SQIVND (reference sequence). Losses at the gene ends were 5 bases for V and 4 bases for J; bases not matched to a gene: 6. The CDR3 has 14 amino acids. The CDR3 sequence: CASSSGTGRYEQYF. Written as DNA, the CDR3 is TGTGCCAGTAGTTCAGGGACAGGGCGGTACGAGCAGTACTTC.

V usage is TRBV5-1 and J usage is TRBJ2-5; 8 nucleotides line up with TRBD1. Trimming removed 5 bases from V and 0 bases from J; junction bases left unmatched: 9. CDR3 size: 16 residues. Germline CDR1 SGHRS, CDR2 YFSETQ. CDR3 amino acids: CASREGTGSYQETQYF. For the CDR3, the DNA is TGCGCCAGCAGGGAAGGGACAGGTTCGTACCAAGAGACCCAGTACTTC.

The chain recombines TRBV11-2 with TRBJ2-7, with D tentatively TRBD2 (6 bases). Germline V CDR1 and CDR2: SGHAT, FQNNGV. The CDR3 spans 15 residues. Trimming left V 1 base short and J 4 bases short, with 14 bases between. CDR3 in amino acids: CASSLGGGRVYEQYF. The CDR3 nucleotides read TGTGCCAGCAGCTTAGGGGGAGGAAGGGTGTACGAGCAGTACTTC.

The rearrangement joins TRBV2 to TRBJ2-5, with TRBD1 matching over 8 bases. CDR3 length equals 14 residues. Germline CDR1 is SNHLY and CDR2 is FYNNEI. Losses at the gene ends were 5 bases for V and 4 bases for J; bases not matched to a gene: 6. This chain's CDR3 is CASSQDRVGETQYF. In nucleotides, the CDR3 is TGTGCCAGCAGTCAGGACAGGGTTGGAGAGACCCAGTACTTC.

The chain couples TRBV16 to TRBJ2-3; D remains ambiguous. V was pared by 0 bases and J by 2 bases, with 6 bases between. This CDR3 spans 14 amino acids. Germline CDR1 and CDR2: KGHSY and FQNENV. CDR3 nucleotides: TGTGCCAGCAGCCAATCTTACATCACAGATACGCAGTATTTT. It encodes CASSQSYITDTQYF.

This clone was observed a single time. The chain has TRBV5-1 and TRBJ2-7; D is unresolved. The CDR3 runs 13 residues. V was cut by 3 bases and J by 6 bases, with 13 bases left in between. Germline V gene lookup returns CDR1 SGHRS and CDR2 YFSETQ. For the CDR3, the DNA is TGCGCCAGCAGCTACACCGGGCAGGCCGAGCAGTACTTC. Its translation: CASSYTGQAEQYF. The variable domain in full, completed from reference TRBV5-1 and TRBJ2-7, reads KAGVTQTPRYLIKTRGQQVTLSCSPISGHRSVSWYQQTPGQGLQFLFEYFSETQRNKGNFPGRFSGRQFSNSRSEMNVSTLELGDSALYLCASSYTGQAEQYFGPGTRLTVT.

This sequence joins TRBV29-1 and TRBJ2-7; no definite D call. Looked up from germline, CDR1 is SQVTM and CDR2 is ANQGSEA. Trimming shortened V by 5 bases and J by 0 bases, and 11 bases separated the two germline ends. The CDR3 loop spans 13 amino acids. In nucleotides, the CDR3 is TGCAGCGTTACGAGATCGGGCTCCTACGAGCAGTACTTC. Translated, it gives CSVTRSGSYEQYF.